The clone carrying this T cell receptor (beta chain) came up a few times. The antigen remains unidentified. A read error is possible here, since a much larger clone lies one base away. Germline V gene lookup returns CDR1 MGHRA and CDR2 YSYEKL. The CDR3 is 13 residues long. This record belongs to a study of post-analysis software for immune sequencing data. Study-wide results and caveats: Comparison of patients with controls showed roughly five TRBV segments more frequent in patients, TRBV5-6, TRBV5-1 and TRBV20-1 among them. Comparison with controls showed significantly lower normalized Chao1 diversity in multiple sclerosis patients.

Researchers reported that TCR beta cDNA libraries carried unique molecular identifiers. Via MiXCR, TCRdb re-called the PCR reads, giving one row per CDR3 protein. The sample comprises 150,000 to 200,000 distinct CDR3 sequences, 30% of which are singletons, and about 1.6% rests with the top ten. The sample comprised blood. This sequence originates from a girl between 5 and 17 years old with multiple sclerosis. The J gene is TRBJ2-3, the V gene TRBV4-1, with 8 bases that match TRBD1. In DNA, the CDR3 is TGCGCCAACAGCCAAGGGCGGACAGGGACGCAGTATTTT. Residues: CANSQGRTGTQYF.